The next 14 T cell receptor beta chains were all read from a single sample in a study of regulatory T cells in long-lasting Graves disease. Time point defined: newly diagnosed GD, antithyroid drugs for less than 3 months. RNA from PBMCs was the source of the TCR library. Arm-PCR with iRepertoire HTBI primers amplified the CDR3 regions for these TCR beta libraries. TCRdb used MiXCR to reprocess the multiplex PCR reads, holding one entry per CDR3 protein. The sample carries hundreds of thousands of distinct CDR3 sequences, 15% to 20% recorded once. This sample was shared with a second study, whose subject was T cells in Graves' hyperthyroidism and ophthalmopathy.

Sample: peripheral blood mononuclear cells (PBMCs), taken at new diagnosis, from a patient treated with antithyroid drugs. The receptors were gathered from a woman aged 30 to 39 with Graves disease.

This clonotype was detected many times. The chain recombines TRBV28 with TRBJ1-3; possibly TRBD1 for D (5 bases). CDR1 and CDR2 (germline): MDHEN, SYDVKM. Trimming removed 5 bases from V and 2 bases from J, with 7 bases in between. The CDR3 runs 13 residues. CDR3 loop: CASSETAGNTIYF. CDR3 in DNA: TGTGCCAGCAGTGAGACAGCTGGAAACACCATATATTTT.

This clonotype was detected ten times or more. The chain recombines TRBV6-5 with TRBJ2-7; TRBD2 matches 8 bases. Germline values: CDR1 MNHEY, CDR2 SVGAGI. V was clipped by 4 bases and J by 2 bases; unmatched bases: 10. The CDR3 has 16 amino acids. Here the CDR3 reads CASSSSTSGRAYEQYF. CDR3 DNA sequence: TGTGCCAGCAGTTCTAGCACTAGCGGACGAGCCTACGAGCAGTACTTC.

This clonotype appeared many times. This rearrangement joins TRBV7-8 to TRBJ2-7; 10 bases match TRBD2. Germline V gene lookup returns CDR1 SGHVS and CDR2 FQNEAQ. V gave up 2 bases and J gave up 4 bases; unmatched junction bases: 8. This CDR3 region has 16 residues. CDR3 sequence: CASSLLAGEGEYEQYF. The DNA of the CDR3 is TGTGCCAGCAGCTTACTAGCGGGAGAGGGGGAATACGAGCAGTACTTC.

This clonotype showed up many times. This CDR3 reads CASSLWGQGGWETQYF. The CDR3 DNA reads as TGTGCCAGCAGTTTATGGGGACAGGGAGGGTGGGAGACCCAGTACTTC. This chain uses TRBV28 with TRBJ2-1; 9 bases are a match to TRBD1. The closer fit of TRBJ2-5 to the DNA end suggests the J call may be wrong. The CDR3 spans 16 residues. CDR1 is MDHEN and CDR2 is SYDVKM in the germline V gene.

The chain joins TRBV5-5 to TRBJ2-7; 7 bases map to TRBD2. V lost 2 bases to trimming and J lost 6 bases; unmatched junction nucleotides: 8. The germline gives CDR1 SGHKS, CDR2 YYEKEE (reference sequence). CDR3 size: 14 residues. The CDR3 protein is CASSFGLAVSEQYF. The CDR3 coding sequence is TGTGCCAGCAGCTTCGGTCTAGCGGTCTCCGAGCAGTACTTC.

Points on this clonotype: A much more abundant neighbour one base away suggests this may be a read error. J is TRBJ2-5 and V is TRBV10-3, with 7 bases identical to TRBD2. This CDR3 is built from 11 residues. V was clipped by 6 bases and J by 10 bases; unmatched bases: 5. The germline gives CDR1 ENHRY, CDR2 SYGVKD. The CDR3 coding sequence is TGTGCCATCAGGGGAGGGAGCGTCCAGTACTTC. Encoded protein: CAIRGGSVQYF.

This clonotype was recorded at least ten times. A read error may account for a junction end that differs from germline. CDR3: CASSPVAREAQYF. In DNA form, the CDR3 reads TGTGCCAGCAGTCCTGTGGCCCGAGAGGCCCAGTACTTC. V and J are TRBV28 and TRBJ2-5; D is undetermined. Germline assignment: CDR1 MDHEN and CDR2 SYDVKM. This CDR3 is 13 amino acids long.

The table lists this clonotype with a few counts. The genes are TRBV28 and TRBJ2-2; 7 positions agree with TRBD2. The germline V gene has CDR1 MDHEN and CDR2 SYDVKM. The CDR3 has 15 residues. The trim removed 6 bases at V and 0 bases at J, leaving 4 bases unmatched. The CDR3 sequence is CASSHGGTNTGELFF. CDR3 nucleotides: TGTGCCAGCAGCCACGGGGGGACGAACACCGGGGAGCTGTTTTTT.

This clonotype came up many times. The V call is TRBV7-9, the J call TRBJ2-1, with TRBD2 matching over 8 bases. J lost 1 base, V lost 5 bases, and 7 bases had no gene match. The length of the CDR3 is 16 residues. CDR1 and CDR2 (germline): SEHNR, FQNEAQ (reference sequence). CDR3 sequence (DNA): TGTGCCAGCAGCCCCGCGGGCGGGAGGTCCTACAATGAGCAGTTCTTC. Translated: CASSPAGGRSYNEQFF.

The chain couples TRBV5-4 to TRBJ1-2; 7 bases match TRBD1. The V gene end was trimmed by 5 bases and the J gene end by 12 bases; junction bases not matched to a gene: 13. This CDR3 has 13 residues. Germline-derived CDR1 and CDR2 are SGHNT and YYREEE (reference sequence). The CDR3 loop is CASSPGQAAVDTF. The CDR3 nucleotides are TGTGCCAGCAGTCCTGGACAGGCCGCAGTCGACACCTTC. Based on the CDR3 plus reference TRBV5-4 and TRBJ1-2, the full variable domain is ETGVTQSPTHLIKTRGQQVTLRCSSQSGHNTVSWYQQALGQGPQFIFQYYREEENGRGNFPPRFSGLQFPNYSSELNVNALELDDSALYLCASSPGQAAVDTFGSGTRLTVV.

On this clonotype itself: The junction departs from the called germline gene at one end, perhaps through a read error. The CDR3 DNA follows: TGTGCCAGCAGTTTTAGGACAGGGGGCTCCACAGATACGCAGTGTTTT. As protein: CASSFRTGGSTDTQCF. The chain carries TRBV12-3 or TRBV12-4 and TRBJ2-3, with TRBD1 matching over 11 bases. The CDR3 loop spans 16 amino acids.

In the case of this clonotype: A read error may explain this, as a much larger clone is one base away. V and J are TRBV5-1 and TRBJ1-4; no reliable D call. The V end lost 3 bases, the J end lost 0 bases, and 15 bases lay between the germline ends. The CDR3 loop spans 17 amino acids. Germline V CDR1 and CDR2: SGHRS, YFSETQ. The CDR3 DNA reads TGCGCCAGCAGCTCGGGAATGCCCTTTGCAACTAATGAAAAACTGTTTTTT. Translated: CASSSGMPFATNEKLFF.

This clonotype was recorded at least ten times. The V and J genes are TRBV11-2 and TRBJ2-1, with TRBD2 matching 11 bases. Trimming removed 5 bases from V and 5 bases from J; junction bases left unmatched: 11. The CDR3 is 17 residues long. Germline CDR1 and CDR2: SGHAT and FQNNGV. The CDR3 reads CASSLYLGTSGDNEQFF. The CDR3 DNA reads TGTGCCAGCAGCCTATATCTCGGGACTAGCGGTGACAATGAGCAGTTCTTC. The complete variable domain, with remaining parts taken from reference TRBV11-2 and TRBJ2-1, reads EAGVAQSPRYKIIEKRQSVAFWCNPISGHATLYWYQQILGQGPKLLIQFQNNGVVDDSQLPKDRFSAERLKGVDSTLKIQPAKLEDSAVYLCASSLYLGTSGDNEQFFGPGTRLTVL.

The gene calls are TRBV20-1 and TRBJ2-1, with TRBD2 matching 10 bases. V was pared by 8 bases and J by 7 bases, with 11 bases of the junction left unmatched. The CDR3 runs 14 residues. Per the germline V gene, CDR1 is DFQATT and CDR2 is SNEGSKA (reference sequence). CDR3 residues: CSSSRASGRNEQFF. The DNA of the CDR3 is TGCAGTAGTAGCCGGGCTAGCGGGAGAAATGAGCAGTTCTTC.